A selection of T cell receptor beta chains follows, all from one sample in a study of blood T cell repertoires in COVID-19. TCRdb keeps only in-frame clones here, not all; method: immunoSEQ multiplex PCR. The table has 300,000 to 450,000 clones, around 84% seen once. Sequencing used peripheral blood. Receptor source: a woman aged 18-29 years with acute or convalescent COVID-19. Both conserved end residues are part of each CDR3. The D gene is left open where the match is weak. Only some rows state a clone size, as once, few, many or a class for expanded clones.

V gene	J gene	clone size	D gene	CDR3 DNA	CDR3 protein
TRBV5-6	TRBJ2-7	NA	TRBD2	TGTGCCAGCAGCCCCCTCGGAGCGGGGGGCTCCTACGAGCAGTACTTC	CASSPLGAGGSYEQYF
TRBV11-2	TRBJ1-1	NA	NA	TGTGCCAGCAGCTTAGCAGGAGGGACGGCCCCCCGTTCTGACACTGAAGCTTTCTTT	CASSLAGGTAPRSDTEAFF
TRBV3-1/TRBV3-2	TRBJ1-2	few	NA	TGTGCCAGCAGCCAAGATAGGAGGGCCTTAGGGGGCTACACCTTC	CASSQDRRALGGYTF
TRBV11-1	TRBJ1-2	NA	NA	TGTGCCAGCAGCCCAACGGACAGCTATCATGGCTACACCTTC	CASSPTDSYHGYTF
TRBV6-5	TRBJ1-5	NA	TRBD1	TGTGCCAGCAGTCATACAGGGGATAGTCAGCCCCAGCATTTT	CASSHTGDSQPQHF
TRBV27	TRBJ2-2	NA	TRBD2	TGTGCCAGCAGTGGTCAGGGACTAGCTGGCACCGGGGAGCTGTTTTTT	CASSGQGLAGTGELFF
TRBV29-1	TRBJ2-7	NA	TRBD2	TGCAGCGTCGGAAGACCGGGACTAGCGGGGGTATACGAGCAGTACTTC	CSVGRPGLAGVYEQYF
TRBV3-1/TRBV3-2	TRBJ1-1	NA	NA	TGTGCCAGCAGCCAGGGGGCAGGCACTGAAGCTTTCTTT	CASSQGAGTEAFF
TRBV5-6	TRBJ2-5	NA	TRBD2	TGTGCCAGCAGCGCCCCAGCGGGAGGGCCTAGATACCAAGAGACCCAGTACTTC	CASSAPAGGPRYQETQYF
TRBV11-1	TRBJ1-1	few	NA	TGTGCCAGCAGCGGGCCTACAGGGAACACTGAAGCTTTCTTT	CASSGPTGNTEAFF
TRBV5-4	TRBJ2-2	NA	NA	TGTGCCAGCAGCTTGACGGGAGCTGTCACCGGGGAGCTGTTTTTT	CASSLTGAVTGELFF
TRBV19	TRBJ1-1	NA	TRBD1	TGTGCCAGTAGTATAGGGTGGGACAGGAGTGAAGCTTTCTTT	CASSIGWDRSEAFF
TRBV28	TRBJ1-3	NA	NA	TGTGCCAGCAGTTTTAGCTCTGGAAACACCATATATTTT	CASSFSSGNTIYF
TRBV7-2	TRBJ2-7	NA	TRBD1	TGTGCCAGCAGCCCCGGGACAGTCCACGAGCAGTACTTC	CASSPGTVHEQYF
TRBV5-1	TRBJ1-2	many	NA	TGCGCCAGCAGCGACACTAACTATGGCTACACCTTC	CASSDTNYGYTF
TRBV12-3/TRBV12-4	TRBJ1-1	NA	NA	TGTGCCAGCAGCCTGGAGGGGTACGAAGCTTTCTTT	CASSLEGYEAFF
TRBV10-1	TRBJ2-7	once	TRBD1	TGCGCCAGCAGTGAAGACAGGGACAACGACTACGAGCAGTACTTC	CASSEDRDNDYEQYF
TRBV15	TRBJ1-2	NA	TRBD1	TGTGCCACCAGCAGAGATAGGGACAGGGGCTATGGCTACACCTTC	CATSRDRDRGYGYTF
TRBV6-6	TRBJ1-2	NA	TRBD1	TGTGCCAGCACTCGACGGGGTTCGACAGGGGGCGACTATGGCTACACCTTC	CASTRRGSTGGDYGYTF
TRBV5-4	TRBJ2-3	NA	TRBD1	TGTGCCAGCAGCAGGACAGGGGGCAGAGATACGCAGTATTTT	CASSRTGGRDTQYF
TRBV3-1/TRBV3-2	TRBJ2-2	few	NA	TGTGCCAGCAGCCAAAGCGGCACCGGGGAGCTGTTTTTT	CASSQSGTGELFF
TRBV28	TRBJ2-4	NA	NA	TGTGCCAGCCTAAACATTCAGTACTTC	CASLNIQYF
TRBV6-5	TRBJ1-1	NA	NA	TGTGCCAGCAGTTACTCCCCGGGACTGCCGAACACTGAAGCTTTCTTT	CASSYSPGLPNTEAFF
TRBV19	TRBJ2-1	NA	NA	TGTGCCAGTAGTTCGGGGGGCAGCTCCTACAATGAGCAGTTCTTC	CASSSGGSSYNEQFF
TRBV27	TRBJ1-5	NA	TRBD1	TGTGCCAGCAGTCCGCGGACAGGCCCCAATCAGCCCCAGCATTTT	CASSPRTGPNQPQHF
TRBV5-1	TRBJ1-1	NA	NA	TGCGCCAGCAGCGGTACCGAGGGGGATCAGAACACTGAAGCTTTCTTT	CASSGTEGDQNTEAFF
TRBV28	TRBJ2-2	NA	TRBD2	TGTGCCAGCAGACGACTAGCGGGAACGAACACCGGGGAGCTGTTTTTT	CASRRLAGTNTGELFF
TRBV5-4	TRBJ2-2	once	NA	TGTGCCAGCAGCCCGGGGTGGTGGAGGGCCCCTAACACCGGGGAGCTGTTTTTT	CASSPGWWRAPNTGELFF
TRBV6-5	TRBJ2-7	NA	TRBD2	TGTGCCAGTAGAGCGGGAGGGTCCTACGAGCAGTACTTC	CASRAGGSYEQYF
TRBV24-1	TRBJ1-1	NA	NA	TGTGCCACCAGTTCCGGTGAGGGCACTGAAGCTTTCTTT	CATSSGEGTEAFF
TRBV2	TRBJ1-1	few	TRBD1	TGTGCCAGCACCACACAGGGGTCGGGCACTGAAGCTTTCTTT	CASTTQGSGTEAFF
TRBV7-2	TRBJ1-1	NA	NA	TGTGCCAGCAGCCCCCAAGGGGGGAACACTGAAGCTTTCTTT	CASSPQGGNTEAFF
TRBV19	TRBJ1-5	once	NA	TGTGCCAGTAGTATAAAATCCCTTCTCAATCAGCCCCAGCATTTT	CASSIKSLLNQPQHF
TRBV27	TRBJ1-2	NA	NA	TGTGCCAGCAGTTTATCGCAAGGAGCTAACTATGGCTACACCTTC	CASSLSQGANYGYTF
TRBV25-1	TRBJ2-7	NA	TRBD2	TGTGCCAGCAGTGATTCCCGGACTAGCGGCGAGCAGTACTTC	CASSDSRTSGEQYF
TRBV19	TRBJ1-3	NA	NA	TGTGCCAGTAGTATCGATCCGGGCACCATATATTTT	CASSIDPGTIYF
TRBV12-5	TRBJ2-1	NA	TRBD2	TGTGCTAGTGGTTTGGTAGTTGCGGGGGGGCCCGCTGAGCAGTTCTTC	CASGLVVAGGPAEQFF
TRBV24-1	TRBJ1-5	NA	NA	TGTGCCACCAGTGACCGCCGGGACACCATCAGCAATCAGCCCCAGCATTTT	CATSDRRDTISNQPQHF
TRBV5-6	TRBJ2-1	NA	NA	TGTGCCAGCACAGACATTATCAGGGAGGCTTACAATGAGCAGTTCTTC	CASTDIIREAYNEQFF
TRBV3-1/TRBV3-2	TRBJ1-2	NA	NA	TGTGCCAGCAGCCTATTAGCCAGGGAGGGAGATGGCTACACCTTC	CASSLLAREGDGYTF
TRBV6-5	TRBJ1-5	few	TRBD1	TGTGCCAGCAGGGGGACAGGGGGCAATCAGCCCCAGCATTTT	CASRGTGGNQPQHF
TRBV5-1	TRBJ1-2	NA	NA	TGCGCCAGCCAGCGGGGGGAGCTGGGTGGCTACACCTTC	CASQRGELGGYTF
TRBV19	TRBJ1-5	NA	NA	TGTGCCAGTAAGGGTCCGGGGGTGAATCAGCCCCAGCATTTT	CASKGPGVNQPQHF
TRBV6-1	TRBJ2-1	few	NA	TGTGCCAGCAGTGATTTGGGCCAGGTTATATACAATGAGCAGTTCTTC	CASSDLGQVIYNEQFF
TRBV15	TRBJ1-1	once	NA	TGTGCCACCAGCAGTGGGGGGGCCTTGAGCACTGAAGCTTTCTTT	CATSSGGALSTEAFF
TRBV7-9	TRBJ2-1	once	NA	TGTGCCAGCAGCTCCGACAGCTCCTACAATGAGCAGTTCTTC	CASSSDSSYNEQFF
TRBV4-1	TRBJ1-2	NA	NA	TGCGCCAGCAAACCTACGGACAGCTATGGCTACACCTTC	CASKPTDSYGYTF
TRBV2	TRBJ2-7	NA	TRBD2	TGTGCCAGCAGCTACGGGACTAGCGGGGGGGCCTGGTCCTACGAGCAGTACTTC	CASSYGTSGGAWSYEQYF
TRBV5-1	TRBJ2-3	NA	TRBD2	TGCGCCAGCAGCTTGGCTCCTAGCGGGAGACCTATAGATACGCAGTATTTT	CASSLAPSGRPIDTQYF
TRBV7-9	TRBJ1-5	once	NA	TGTGCCAGCAACCTCGGGGGTTCTGATCAGCCCCAGCATTTT	CASNLGGSDQPQHF
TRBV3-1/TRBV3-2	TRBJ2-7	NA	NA	TGTGCCAGCAGCCAGGGGCCCTCCTTC	CASSQGPSF
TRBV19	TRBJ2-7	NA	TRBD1	TGTGCCAGTAGTATAGTACGGGACAGCTCCTACGAGCAGTACTTC	CASSIVRDSSYEQYF
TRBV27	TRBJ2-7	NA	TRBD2	TGTGCCAGCAGTTTTTACAGACTAGCGGGAAACTACGAGCAGTACTTC	CASSFYRLAGNYEQYF
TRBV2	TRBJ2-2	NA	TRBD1	TGTGCCAGCAGTATGAGGACAGGGCGTCCCGGGGAGCTGTTTTTT	CASSMRTGRPGELFF
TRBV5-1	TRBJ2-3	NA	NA	TGCGCCAGCAGCCCCAGCGGGTCTTCGGGGGATACGCAGTATTTT	CASSPSGSSGDTQYF